Reported below is one T cell receptor beta chain. Its cognate antigen is unknown. This entry comes from a study of shared clonotypes between healthy human individuals. Study-level results: The rarefaction results pointed to incomplete sorted-subset sequencing despite large depth.

Method: immunoSEQ multiplex PCR; TCRdb's copy keeps in-frame clones and lacks some. Altogether roughly 2.2 million clones are present, under 95% being singletons, with the ten largest covering 0.37%. Germline values: CDR1 SGHAT, CDR2 FQNNGV. The CDR3 extends over 13 amino acids. The germline V and J ends were trimmed by 4 bases and 3 bases, with 10 bases remaining between them. This receptor was identified in a man between 18 and 29 years old in good health. Some clones in this sample may be carry-over from other donors' samples. The sample taken for sequencing was naive CD4+ T cells from PBMCs. Subset described: CD45RA+ positively selected. The chain has TRBV11-2 and TRBJ2-7; no firm D call. This CDR3 reads CASSSTKSYEQYF. Here the CDR3 DNA reads TGTGCCAGCAGCTCTACAAAAAGCTACGAGCAGTACTTC.